This T cell receptor (beta chain) was captured by sequencing in a study of molecular identifiers for immune sequencing clone quantification. MiXCR, applied by TCRdb to the PCR reads, yields one record per CDR3 protein. The data show hundreds of thousands of distinct CDR3 sequences, 25% seen once. CDR3 length equals 15 residues. Between the trimmed V and J ends, which lost 3 bases and 2 bases, there was a span of 12 bases. Germline V gives CDR1 SGDLS, CDR2 YYNGEE. This clonotype has at least ten counts. In the sort, naive CD8 T cells were defined as CD8+CD4-CCR7+CD45RA+. Sequencing was performed on naive CD8+ T cells from blood, with Jurkat cell RNA spiked in. Subset: FACS-sorted CD8+CD4-CCR7+CD45RA+ naive T cells. The chain carries TRBV9 and TRBJ1-3; a weak D match, TRBD1 (6 bases). The sequence came from a human donor in good health. Some libraries in this study had Jurkat cell RNA spiked in. Here the CDR3 DNA reads TGTGCCAGCAGCGCGGATACAGGGCCTGGAAACACCATATATTTT. Residues: CASSADTGPGNTIYF. The variable domain in full, completed from reference TRBV9 and TRBJ1-3, reads DSGVTQTPKHLITATGQRVTLRCSPRSGDLSVYWYQQSLDQGLQFLIQYYNGEERAKGNILERFSAQQFPDLHSELNLSSLELGDSALYFCASSADTGPGNTIYFGEGSWLTVV.